The next 27 T cell receptor beta chains were all read from a single sample in a study of T cell changes during pregnancy in multiple sclerosis. The method was immunoSEQ multiplex PCR; TCRdb's version includes in-frame clones alone and lacks a portion of them. The sample shows about 70,000 clones, almost 95% of them seen only once. Sequenced here: peripheral blood, sampled before pregnancy. The receptors here all came from a female donor with multiple sclerosis, enrolled in a pregnancy study.

This chain uses TRBV21-1 with TRBJ2-7; TRBD1 is the table's D call and was not checked against the DNA. TRBV21-1 is reported as a pseudogene. The CDR3 totals 16 residues. The CDR3: CASSKGSRDRVYEQYF. DNA for the CDR3: TGTGCCAGCAGCAAAGGAAGCAGGGACAGGGTCTACGAGCAGTACTTC.

The V and J genes are TRBV6-6 and TRBJ1-5, with TRBD1 matching 7 bases. Per the germline V gene, CDR1 is MNHNY and CDR2 is SVGAGI (reference sequence). The CDR3 spans 16 residues. The trim removed 5 bases at V and 0 bases at J, leaving 7 bases unmatched. The CDR3 loop reads CASSAGGQNSNQPQHF. The CDR3, as DNA: TGTGCCAGCAGTGCAGGGGGACAGAATAGCAATCAGCCCCAGCATTTT.

The rearrangement links TRBV4-1 to TRBJ1-5, with D possibly matching TRBD1 (5 bases). CDR3 length equals 16 residues. The germline V gene encodes CDR1 MGHRA and CDR2 YSYEKL. V was shortened by 1 base and J by 2 bases, with 12 bases between the two germline ends. CDR3 DNA sequence: TGCGCCAGCAGCCAAGTGAGCAGGGTTGGCAATCAGCCCCAGCATTTT. It yields the protein CASSQVSRVGNQPQHF.

The CDR3 nucleotides read TGTGCCAGCAGGCCATCTAGGGGGAATGAGCAGTTCTTC. Amino acid sequence: CASRPSRGNEQFF. V and J are TRBV28 and TRBJ2-1, with a weak D call TRBD1 (6 bases). Trimming shortened V by 6 bases and J by 7 bases, and 13 bases separated the two germline ends. The CDR3 extends over 13 amino acids. In germline, CDR1 is MDHEN, CDR2 SYDVKM. Drawing the rest from reference TRBV28 and TRBJ2-1, the complete variable domain is DVKVTQSSRYLVKRTGEKVFLECVQDMDHENMFWYRQDPGLGLRLIYFSYDVKMKEKGDIPEGYSVSREKKERFSLILESASTNQTSMYLCASRPSRGNEQFFGPGTRLTVL.

The chain combines TRBV28 with TRBJ1-3, with 9 bases that match TRBD1. This CDR3 region has 16 residues. Germline values: CDR1 MDHEN, CDR2 SYDVKM. The V gene end was trimmed by 5 bases and the J gene end by 3 bases; junction bases not matched to a gene: 8. The CDR3 DNA is TGTGCCAGCAGTGATGCGGACAGGGGCGATGGAAACACCATATATTTT. Translation: CASSDADRGDGNTIYF.

This sequence joins TRBV28 and TRBJ2-7, with TRBD2 matching over 11 bases. The CDR3 loop spans 16 amino acids. J gave up 7 bases and V 4 bases, and 12 bases lay outside the gene matches. Per the germline V gene, CDR1 is MDHEN and CDR2 is SYDVKM. CDR3: CASSSRTSGQRREQYF. The CDR3, as DNA: TGTGCCAGCAGTTCGCGGACTAGCGGGCAAAGAAGGGAGCAGTACTTC.

The gene calls are TRBV7-9 and TRBJ2-3; tentatively, D is TRBD2 (5 bases). The length of the CDR3 is 14 residues. CDR1 SEHNR and CDR2 FQNEAQ come from the germline V gene (reference sequence). The germline V and J ends were trimmed by 1 base and 2 bases, with 7 bases remaining between them. The DNA of the CDR3 is TGTGCCAGCAGCTTAGGAGGGATCACAGATACGCAGTATTTT. Encoded protein: CASSLGGITDTQYF.

This clone was recorded only once. The chain joins TRBV28 to TRBJ1-4, with TRBD1 matching 7 bases. CDR3 length: 15 residues. The trim removed 2 bases at V and 4 bases at J, leaving 4 bases unmatched. CDR1 and CDR2 (germline): MDHEN, SYDVKM. CDR3 DNA: TGTGCCAGCAGTTTACCGGGACAGAATAATGAAAAACTGTTTTTT. It encodes CASSLPGQNNEKLFF.

The genes are TRBV27 and TRBJ2-7; D is possibly TRBD2 (6 bases). Germline lookup yields CDR1 MNHEY and CDR2 SMNVEV (reference sequence). Trimming left V 2 bases short and J 5 bases short, with 19 bases between. The CDR3 length is 16 residues. CDR3 nucleotide sequence: TGTGCCAGCAGTTTAAGTTCGGGGGTTTTTTGGGACGAGCAGTACTTC. Translation: CASSLSSGVFWDEQYF.

The chain recombines TRBV14 with TRBJ2-2; TRBD2 agrees at 7 bases. The CDR3 covers 18 residues. The germline gives CDR1 SGHDN, CDR2 FVKESK. V shed 2 bases, J shed 5 bases, and the junction held 14 bases outside the gene matches. The CDR3: CASSQSWGSSGRTGELFF. DNA of the CDR3: TGTGCCAGCAGCCAAAGTTGGGGTAGTAGCGGGCGGACCGGGGAGCTGTTTTTT. Together with reference TRBV14 and TRBJ2-2, the CDR3 gives the full variable domain: EAGVTQFPSHSVIEKGQTVTLRCDPISGHDNLYWYRRVMGKEIKFLLHFVKESKQDESGMPNNRFLAERTGGTYSTLKVQPAELEDSGVYFCASSQSWGSSGRTGELFFGEGSRLTVL.

This clone was seen only once. J is TRBJ2-5 and V is TRBV7-8; 11 positions agree with TRBD2. The CDR3 is 17 amino acids. The germline gives CDR1 SGHVS, CDR2 FQNEAQ. V was clipped by 5 bases and J by 3 bases; unmatched bases: 11. CDR3 amino acids: CASSQPRLAGFKETQYF. The CDR3 nucleotides read TGTGCCAGCAGCCAACCTAGACTAGCGGGATTTAAAGAGACCCAGTACTTC.

The chain has TRBV6-5 and TRBJ2-1, with D hard to call. Deletions cut 4 bases from V and 8 bases from J, with 21 bases between. CDR1 and CDR2 from the germline V gene are MNHEY and SVGAGI. The CDR3 has 16 amino acids. CDR3 coding DNA: TGTGCCAGCAGTTCCACCGACGGCCCAGGCGTCCATGAGCAGTTCTTC. This translates into CASSSTDGPGVHEQFF.

The J gene is TRBJ2-3, the V gene TRBV5-1; 7 bases match TRBD2. J was trimmed by 5 bases and V by 2 bases; bases with no gene match: 11. The CDR3 length is 16 residues. The V gene's germline CDR1 is SGHRS and CDR2 YFSETQ. CDR3: CASSLVGLVGLDTQYF. DNA of the CDR3: TGCGCCAGCAGCTTAGTAGGACTAGTGGGTCTAGATACGCAGTATTTT. Supplemented by reference TRBV5-1 and TRBJ2-3, the full variable domain reads KAGVTQTPRYLIKTRGQQVTLSCSPISGHRSVSWYQQTPGQGLQFLFEYFSETQRNKGNFPGRFSGRQFSNSRSEMNVSTLELGDSALYLCASSLVGLVGLDTQYFGPGTRLTVL.

As regards this clone: The junction does not match germline at one end; this may be a read error. This sequence joins TRBV7-7 and TRBJ2-2, with TRBD2 as a possible D gene (6 bases). The length of the CDR3 is 14 residues. The germline gives CDR1 SSHAT, CDR2 FNYEAQ (reference sequence). In nucleotides, the CDR3 is TGTGCTAGCAGCGCTAGCGCGAACACCGGGGAGCTGTTTTTT. Translating gives CASSASANTGELFF.

This chain connects TRBV7-2 to TRBJ2-3; 13 bases line up with TRBD2. The CDR3 loop spans 16 amino acids. V trimming: 5 bases; J trimming: 7 bases; junction bases outside the gene matches: 9. Germline V lookup: CDR1 SGHTA, CDR2 FQGNSA. For the CDR3, the DNA is TGTGCCAGCAGCAATCGGACTAGCGGGAGTTTGAATACGCAGTATTTT. Its protein product is CASSNRTSGSLNTQYF.

V is TRBV11-2 and J is TRBJ1-3, with D possibly being TRBD1 (6 bases). Germline CDR1 is SGHAT and CDR2 is FQNNGV. V was clipped by 6 bases and J by 3 bases, with 15 bases between them. The CDR3 has 15 amino acids. CDR3 in amino acids: CASRDRKNRGNTIYF. The CDR3 coding sequence is TGTGCCAGCAGGGACAGAAAGAACCGTGGAAACACCATATATTTT.

The chain combines TRBV5-4 with TRBJ2-2; TRBD2 matches at 13 bases. Per the germline V gene, CDR1 is SGHNT and CDR2 is YYREEE (reference sequence). The CDR3 consists of 18 residues. The V segment lost 4 bases and the J segment 5 bases; nucleotides outside the gene matches: 11. The CDR3 sequence: CASSKGTSGESRTGELFF. The CDR3 coding sequence is TGTGCCAGCAGCAAAGGGACTAGCGGGGAATCGCGGACCGGGGAGCTGTTTTTT.

The sample holds one count of this clone. The chain uses TRBV4-3 and TRBJ2-1, with D maybe TRBD2 (5 bases). This CDR3 region has 15 residues. CDR1 and CDR2 from the germline V gene are LGHNA and YSLEER. V was clipped by 1 base and J by 8 bases, with 15 bases between them. The CDR3 nucleotides are TGCGCCAGCAGCCAAGCCCTCCTACCGAGGGATGAGCAGTTCTTC. Translating gives CASSQALLPRDEQFF.

The chain combines TRBV5-1 with TRBJ2-7, with a possible D match to TRBD2 (6 bases). The ends were cut back, 0 bases at V and 6 bases at J, with 16 bases in the middle. Looked up from germline, CDR1 is SGHRS and CDR2 is YFSETQ. The CDR3 is 15 residues long. The DNA of the CDR3 is TGCGCCAGCAGCTTGGGGACCGGGAGTTGGTCCGAGCAGTACTTC. Its translation: CASSLGTGSWSEQYF.

The chain combines TRBV6-1 with TRBJ1-3, with D perhaps TRBD1 (5 bases). The V gene's germline CDR1 is MNHNS and CDR2 SASEGT. The CDR3 covers 15 residues. V lost 1 base and J 4 bases, leaving 11 bases between the germline ends. CDR3 region: CASSEGWTFGNTIYF. The CDR3 nucleotides are TGTGCCAGCAGTGAAGGCTGGACATTCGGAAACACCATATATTTT.

CDR3 DNA sequence: TGTGCCTGGACCGTAGCGGGAGTGGGCTACGAGCAGTACTTC. Translation: CAWTVAGVGYEQYF. This sequence joins TRBV30 and TRBJ2-7; the match to TRBD2 covers 9 bases. V lost 4 bases and J lost 3; bases outside the gene matches: 7. CDR1 and CDR2 from the germline V gene are GTSNPN and SVGIG (reference sequence). The CDR3 length is 14 residues.

The gene calls are TRBV6-5 and TRBJ2-7; 11 bases line up with TRBD2. V shed 6 bases, J shed 4 bases, and the junction held 8 bases outside the gene matches. From germline, CDR1 is MNHEY and CDR2 SVGAGI. This CDR3 is 15 amino acids long. Here the CDR3 DNA reads TGTGCCAGCAGCTCGACTAGCGGGGCTTTTTACGAGCAGTACTTC. Translating it yields CASSSTSGAFYEQYF.

The chain recombines TRBV9 with TRBJ2-1, with 13 bases fitting TRBD2. The V and J ends lost 4 bases and 5 bases, in that order; junction bases with no gene match: 3. The CDR3 runs to 15 residues. Per the germline V gene, CDR1 is SGDLS and CDR2 is YYNGEE. The CDR3 loop is CASSRTSGRDNEQFF. The CDR3, as DNA: TGTGCCAGCAGCAGAACTAGCGGGAGGGACAATGAGCAGTTCTTC. The full variable domain, completed using reference TRBV9 and TRBJ2-1, is DSGVTQTPKHLITATGQRVTLRCSPRSGDLSVYWYQQSLDQGLQFLIQYYNGEERAKGNILERFSAQQFPDLHSELNLSSLELGDSALYFCASSRTSGRDNEQFFGPGTRLTVL.

The chain is built from TRBV7-8 and TRBJ2-6; no firm D call. V lost 0 bases and J lost 3, with 12 bases in between. The CDR3 has 17 amino acids. CDR1 SGHVS and CDR2 FQNEAQ come from the germline V gene. The CDR3 sequence: CASSLAGSGRGANVLTF. The DNA for the CDR3 is TGTGCCAGCAGCTTAGCGGGTTCAGGCCGTGGGGCCAACGTCCTGACTTTC.

The chain combines TRBV6-5 with TRBJ1-1; a possible D gene is TRBD1 (5 bases). Trimming took off 7 bases at V and 3 bases at J, with 6 bases between the two ends. CDR1 MNHEY and CDR2 SVGAGI come from the germline V gene. This CDR3 spans 11 amino acids. CDR3 region: CASKGYTEAFF. CDR3 in DNA: TGTGCCAGCAAGGGGTACACTGAAGCTTTCTTT.

The V call is TRBV20-1, the J call TRBJ1-1; D possibly corresponds to TRBD1 (5 bases). The V gene's germline CDR1 is DFQATT and CDR2 SNEGSKA (reference sequence). The CDR3 totals 11 residues. V was clipped by 7 bases and J by 1 base, with 7 bases between them. CDR3 bases: TGCAGTGACAGGAGGAACACTGAAGCTTTCTTT. This encodes CSDRRNTEAFF.

The V and J genes are TRBV7-3 and TRBJ1-2, with 8 bases matching TRBD1. This CDR3 contains 17 residues. The J segment lost 4 bases and the V segment lost 1 base, leaving 11 bases of the junction unmatched. Germline values: CDR1 SGHTA, CDR2 FQGTGA. CDR3 nucleotide sequence: TGTGCCAGCAGCTTAAGACCAGGGACAGGTGTCGGCTATGGCTACACCTTC. This encodes CASSLRPGTGVGYGYTF.